The 21 T cell receptor beta chains given below trace back to one sample, sequenced in a study of blood T cell repertoires in COVID-19. The assay was immunoSEQ multiplex PCR, and TCRdb's table has in-frame clones only and misses some. The sample consists of around 270,000 clones, 84% of them appearing once. The sample consisted of peripheral blood. These receptors came from a woman between 40 and 50 years old who had recovered from COVID-19.

This CDR3 reads CSASRRQGQETQYF. CDR3 sequence (DNA): TGCAGTGCTAGTCGCAGGCAGGGGCAAGAGACCCAGTACTTC. The chain joins TRBV20-1 to TRBJ2-5; D is possibly TRBD1 (6 bases). CDR1 DFQATT and CDR2 SNEGSKA come from the germline V gene (reference sequence). V gave up 3 bases and J gave up 2 bases, with 13 bases separating them. This CDR3 spans 14 amino acids.

This clone was detected a few times. The chain couples TRBV6-2 or TRBV6-3 to TRBJ2-5, with D possibly TRBD2 on 6 matching bases. The germline CDR1 and CDR2 sequences are MNHEY and SVGEGT. The V end lost 6 bases, the J end lost 4 bases, and 18 bases lay between the germline ends. This CDR3 comprises 15 residues. CDR3 sequence reads: CASSSFGSKGETQYF. For the CDR3, the DNA is TGTGCCAGCAGCTCATTCGGGAGCAAGGGAGAGACCCAGTACTTC.

The chain has TRBV28 and TRBJ1-6; D not resolved. This CDR3 comprises 15 residues. V was shortened by 2 bases and J by 6 bases, with 11 bases between the two germline ends. Per the germline V gene, CDR1 is MDHEN and CDR2 is SYDVKM. CDR3 DNA sequence: TGTGCCAGCAGTTTACGGTCGGGGTTTAATTCACCCCTCCACTTT. Residues: CASSLRSGFNSPLHF.

The chain carries TRBV3-1 (or the pseudogene TRBV3-2) and TRBJ2-3; 8 nucleotides line up with TRBD2. This CDR3 is 15 amino acids long. The J segment lost 3 bases and the V segment lost 0 bases, leaving 2 bases of the junction unmatched. Germline V lookup: CDR1 LGHDT, CDR2 YNNKEL (reference sequence). The DNA for the CDR3 is TGTGCCAGCAGCCAAGAGTCGGGGGGGACAGATACGCAGTATTTT. It is translated as CASSQESGGTDTQYF.

This clone was counted ten times or more. The chain links TRBV5-6 to TRBJ1-2; 7 nucleotides match TRBD1. The junction had 6 bases not matched to a gene; V was cut back by 2 bases and J by 8 bases. CDR3 size: 13 residues. Germline V gene sequence: CDR1 SGHDT, CDR2 YYEEEE. CDR3 region: CASSFGGGGGYTF. As DNA, the CDR3 is TGTGCCAGCAGCTTCGGAGGGGGCGGAGGCTACACCTTC.

The V gene is TRBV5-1, the J gene TRBJ2-2; the match to TRBD2 covers 13 bases. CDR3 length equals 16 residues. The trim removed 2 bases at V and 6 bases at J, leaving 4 bases unmatched. Germline V gives CDR1 SGHRS, CDR2 YFSETQ. In DNA, the CDR3 is TGCGCCAGCAGCTTAGGACTAGCGGGGGTCGCCGGGGAGCTGTTTTTT. This translates into CASSLGLAGVAGELFF.

The CDR3, as DNA: TGTGCCTGGAGTTGGGCCTCTGGAGGAGAGACCCAGTACTTC. This translates into CAWSWASGGETQYF. The rearrangement joins TRBV30 to TRBJ2-5; weak D call: TRBD2 (5 bases). This CDR3 spans 14 amino acids. V lost 2 bases, J lost 4 bases, and 14 bases lay in between. Germline V gives CDR1 GTSNPN, CDR2 SVGIG (reference sequence).

The chain combines TRBV7-9 with TRBJ1-6; D uncertain. Trimming took 5 bases from V and 8 from J, leaving 10 bases between them. The CDR3 sequence is 13 residues long. Germline lookup yields CDR1 SEHNR and CDR2 FQNEAQ (reference sequence). The CDR3 region is CASSPVADSPLHF. CDR3 sequence (DNA): TGTGCCAGCAGCCCCGTAGCTGATTCACCCCTCCACTTT.

The genes are TRBV13 and TRBJ2-1; 13 nucleotides match TRBD2. V dropped 4 bases and J dropped 9; count of bases not matched to a gene: 6. This CDR3 is built from 15 residues. CDR1 PRHDT and CDR2 FYEKMQ come from the germline V gene (reference sequence). The chain's CDR3 is CASSSGGLAGPEQFF. CDR3 coding DNA: TGTGCCAGCAGCTCGGGGGGACTAGCGGGGCCTGAGCAGTTCTTC.

This chain links TRBV28 with TRBJ1-5; D may be TRBD1 (6 bases). This CDR3 is built from 14 residues. V was trimmed by 5 bases and J by 5 bases, leaving 13 bases between them. Looked up from germline, CDR1 is MDHEN and CDR2 is SYDVKM. CDR3 sequence: CASSKNREYQPQHF. In nucleotides, the CDR3 is TGTGCCAGCAGTAAAAACAGGGAATATCAGCCCCAGCATTTT.

CDR3 loop: CASSDGTGISNQPQHF. CDR3 coding DNA: TGTGCCAGCAGTGATGGGACAGGGATCAGCAATCAGCCCCAGCATTTT. The J gene is TRBJ1-5, the V gene TRBV2, with TRBD1 identical over 9 bases. The J segment lost 1 base and the V segment lost 3 bases, leaving 4 bases of the junction unmatched. The CDR3 spans 16 residues. Germline assignment: CDR1 SNHLY and CDR2 FYNNEI.

The genes are TRBV2 and TRBJ2-7; 8 nucleotides agree with TRBD1. Per the germline V gene, CDR1 is SNHLY and CDR2 is FYNNEI. The CDR3 loop spans 14 amino acids. V was pared by 3 bases and J by 3 bases, with 4 bases of the junction left unmatched. DNA of the CDR3: TGTGCCAGCAGTGAGCAGGGGGCTTACTACGAGCAGTACTTC. This sequence encodes CASSEQGAYYEQYF.

Concerning this clone itself: Other DNA sequences within the sample encode an identical CDR3. This chain links TRBV5-4 with TRBJ2-2; the D gene is possibly TRBD2 (5 bases). Germline loops: CDR1 SGHNT, CDR2 YYREEE (reference sequence). The CDR3 is 15 amino acids. The ends were cut back, 4 bases at V and 5 bases at J, with 15 bases in the middle. The CDR3 protein is CASSLDRGRTGELFF. CDR3 coding DNA: TGTGCCAGCAGCCTAGACCGGGGTCGAACCGGGGAGCTGTTTTTT.

The CDR3, as DNA: TGTGCCAGCAGGGGGAGCCATCGAATAGGGGGCTACACCTTC. Residues: CASRGSHRIGGYTF. The rearrangement uses TRBV5-4 and TRBJ1-2; D remains ambiguous. The CDR3 is made up of 14 amino acids. Germline values: CDR1 SGHNT, CDR2 YYREEE (reference sequence). V lost 5 bases to trimming and J lost 8 bases, with 19 bases between them.

The rearrangement uses TRBV7-9 and TRBJ2-7; the match to TRBD2 covers 7 bases. This CDR3 region has 16 residues. V lost 1 base, J lost 0 bases, and 6 bases stayed unmatched. The germline CDR1 and CDR2 sequences are SEHNR and FQNEAQ (reference sequence). In nucleotides, the CDR3 is TGTGCCAGCAGCTTAGGCGGGGGTAGGAGCTCCTACGAGCAGTACTTC. Residues: CASSLGGGRSSYEQYF.

This chain uses TRBV30 with TRBJ1-3; D remains ambiguous. Between the trimmed V and J ends, which lost 2 bases and 7 bases, there was a span of 12 bases. The CDR3 extends over 13 amino acids. CDR1 and CDR2 (germline): GTSNPN, SVGIG (reference sequence). The CDR3 DNA reads as TGTGCCTGGAGTATGACGAGGGAGAACACCATATATTTT. This translates into CAWSMTRENTIYF.

The gene calls are TRBV10-3 and TRBJ1-4; 10 bases align to TRBD1. The germline V gene has CDR1 ENHRY and CDR2 SYGVKD. The junction had 9 bases not matched to a gene; V was cut back by 6 bases and J by 8 bases. The CDR3 has 15 amino acids. CDR3 in DNA: TGTGCCATCAGCCCCGGGACAGGGGTTCAAGAAAAACTGTTTTTT. Translated, it gives CAISPGTGVQEKLFF.

V is TRBV6-6 and J is TRBJ1-2, with 7 bases matching TRBD1. J was trimmed by 0 bases and V by 5 bases; bases with no gene match: 6. The CDR3 runs to 15 residues. CDR1 is MNHNY and CDR2 is SVGAGI in the germline V gene (reference sequence). CDR3 nucleotides: TGTGCCAGCAGTGCACACGGGACAGCTAACTATGGCTACACCTTC. This sequence encodes CASSAHGTANYGYTF.

J is TRBJ1-1 and V is TRBV6-1; D is unresolved. Trimming shortened V by 2 bases and J by 1 base, and 11 bases separated the two germline ends. The CDR3 is 15 amino acids. Germline loops: CDR1 MNHNS, CDR2 SASEGT. CDR3 DNA sequence: TGTGCCAGCAGTGAATGGGTGAGACAGAACACTGAAGCTTTCTTT. Its protein is CASSEWVRQNTEAFF.

The V and J genes are TRBV4-1 and TRBJ1-5, with D tentatively TRBD1 (6 bases). Trimming cost V 3 bases and J 2 bases, with 14 bases left between them. CDR3 length equals 16 residues. In germline, CDR1 is MGHRA, CDR2 YSYEKL. CDR3 amino acids: CASSQRQVKGNQPQHF. The CDR3 DNA sequence: TGCGCCAGCAGCCAGAGACAGGTGAAGGGCAATCAGCCCCAGCATTTT.

This clone has just a few counts. The chain is built from TRBV7-2 and TRBJ1-6, with no clear D. Between the trimmed V and J ends, which lost 7 bases and 3 bases, there was a span of 19 bases. The CDR3 extends over 17 amino acids. Germline V gene lookup returns CDR1 SGHTA and CDR2 FQGNSA. For the CDR3, the DNA is TGTGCCAGCACCCTTAACGTCCCGGGTCTCTATAATTCACCCCTCCACTTT. This gives the protein CASTLNVPGLYNSPLHF.